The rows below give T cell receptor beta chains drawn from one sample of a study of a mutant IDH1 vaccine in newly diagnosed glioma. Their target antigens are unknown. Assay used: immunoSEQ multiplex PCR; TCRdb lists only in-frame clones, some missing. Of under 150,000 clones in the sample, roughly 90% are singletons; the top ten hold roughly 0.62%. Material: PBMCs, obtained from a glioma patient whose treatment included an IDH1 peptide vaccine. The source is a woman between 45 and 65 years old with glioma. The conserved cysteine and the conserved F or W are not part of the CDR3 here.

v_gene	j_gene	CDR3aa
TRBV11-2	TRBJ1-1	ASSTTTANTEAF
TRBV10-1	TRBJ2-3	ASSTGTDTQY
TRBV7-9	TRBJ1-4	ASSLTNEKLF
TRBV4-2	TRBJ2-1	ASSQPPSGSEQF
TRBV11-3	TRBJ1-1	ASSLAGQENTEAF
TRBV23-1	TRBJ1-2	ASSQTCWYGYT
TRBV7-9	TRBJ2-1	ASSSWALPIYNEQF
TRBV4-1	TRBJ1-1	ASRALLRGTEAF
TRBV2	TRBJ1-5	ASSEAEGAGQPQH
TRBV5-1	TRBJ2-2	ASSFQQGNGELF
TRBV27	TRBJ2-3	ASSPLRGASTDTQY
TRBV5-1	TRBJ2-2	ASRRGTPNTGELF
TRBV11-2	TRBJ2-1	ATSPTSGSRSSYNEQF
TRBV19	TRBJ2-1	ASSPFHKGGYNEQF
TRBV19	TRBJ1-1	AAKMNTEAF